This is a list of T cell receptor beta chains from one sample in a study of CD8+CD57+ T cells in acquired aplastic anemia. MiXCR, applied by TCRdb to the reads, yields one record per CDR3 protein. The sample lists about 180,000 distinct CDR3 sequences, 48% occurring once. What was sequenced was sorted CD4+, CD8+, or CD8+CD57+ T cells (not recorded which) from PBMCs. All receptors come from a human donor with aplastic anemia. Both conserved end residues are part of each CDR3. D genes are given only for firm matches. Rows give clone size only sometimes, using once, few, many, or a class for an expanded clone.

j_call d_call cdr3_length clone_size v_call cdr3_aa cdr3_nt
TRBJ2-1 TRBD2 16 many TRBV19 CASSISAGDSYNEQFF TGTGCCAGTAGTATTTCAGCGGGAGACTCCTACAATGAGCAGTTCTTC
TRBJ2-3 . 14 many TRBV7-6 CASSLAAITDTQYF TGTGCCAGCAGCTTAGCAGCGATTACAGATACGCAGTATTTT
TRBJ2-1 . 13 few TRBV18 CASSPNSDNEQFF TGTGCCAGCTCACCAAATTCGGACAATGAGCAGTTCTTC
TRBJ2-1 . 13 . TRBV7-3 CASGEGSYNEQFF TGTGCCAGCGGAGAGGGATCCTACAATGAGCAGTTCTTC
TRBJ2-5 TRBD1 11 many TRBV19 CAKHRGETQYF TGTGCCAAACACAGGGGGGAGACCCAGTACTTC
TRBJ2-5 . 15 . TRBV24-1 CATSDPLSSGETQYF TGTGCCACCAGTGATCCGCTGAGTAGCGGCGAGACCCAGTACTTC
TRBJ1-5 . 13 few TRBV10-3 CAINQGSNQPQHF TGTGCCATCAATCAGGGAAGCAATCAGCCCCAGCATTTT
TRBJ2-7 . 12 . TRBV20-1 CSARDKAYEQYF TGCAGTGCAAGGGACAAAGCCTACGAGCAGTACTTC
TRBJ1-1 TRBD1 12 . TRBV7-3 CASRPGTGEAFF TGTGCCAGCAGACCCGGGACAGGAGAAGCTTTCTTT
TRBJ2-7 . 10 many TRBV6-4 CASSICKEYF TGTGCCAGCAGTATCTGTAAGGAGTACTTC
TRBJ1-1 . 15 many TRBV5-6 CASSPRTEDSRAAFF TGTGCCAGCAGCCCTCGGACAGAGGATAGTCGAGCAGCTTTCTTT
TRBJ2-2 . 16 . TRBV3-1 CASSYRRQGFTGELFF TGTGCCAGCAGCTACAGGAGGCAGGGTTTCACCGGGGAGCTGTTTTTT
TRBJ2-7 . 14 . TRBV15 CATSIQSGAYEQYF TGTGCCACCAGCATCCAATCAGGAGCCTACGAGCAGTACTTC
TRBJ2-5 . 13 many TRBV19 CASSISGLETQYF TGTGCCAGTAGTATATCAGGGCTCGAGACCCAGTACTTC
TRBJ2-7 . 13 . TRBV4-3 CASSQDGWGEQYF TGCGCCAGCAGCCAAGACGGGTGGGGCGAGCAGTACTTC
TRBJ2-7 TRBD2 14 many TRBV20-1 CSALLAGGLYEQYF TGCAGTGCTCTCCTAGCGGGGGGTTTATACGAGCAGTACTTC
TRBJ1-5 TRBD1 16 . TRBV24-1 CATSDTNRGQAQPQHF TGTGCCACCAGTGACACCAACAGGGGGCAAGCTCAGCCCCAGCATTTT
TRBJ1-3 TRBD1 16 few TRBV28 CASSAPGQGARNTIYF TGTGCCAGCAGTGCTCCCGGACAGGGGGCAAGAAACACCATATATTTT
TRBJ2-3 TRBD1 16 . TRBV24-1 CATSESPGQRTDTQYF TGTGCCACCAGTGAGTCGCCGGGACAGAGGACAGATACGCAGTATTTT
TRBJ2-7 . 12 . TRBV7-8 CASSLGFGEQYF TGTGCCAGCAGCTTAGGTTTCGGCGAGCAGTACTTC
TRBJ2-1 . 14 once TRBV10-3 CAISETEGYNEQFF TGTGCCATCAGTGAGACGGAAGGCTACAATGAGCAGTTCTTC
TRBJ2-7 TRBD1 14 . TRBV13 CASSYGQGAYEQYF TGTGCCAGCAGCTACGGACAGGGGGCCTACGAGCAGTACTTC
TRBJ2-3 . 15 . TRBV15 CATSRGGAGTDTQYF TGTGCCACCAGCAGAGGGGGGGCAGGCACAGATACGCAGTATTTT
TRBJ1-1 . 13 few TRBV2 CASRNRANTEAFF TGTGCCAGCAGGAACAGAGCGAACACTGAAGCTTTCTTT
TRBJ2-6 . 14 few TRBV2 CASSDRAGANVLTF TGTGCCAGCAGTGACAGGGCTGGGGCCAACGTCCTGACTTTC
TRBJ2-7 . 14 many TRBV11-3 CASSLWGRDYEQYF TGTGCCAGCAGCTTATGGGGCCGGGACTACGAGCAGTACTTC
TRBJ2-3 . 15 many TRBV7-8 CASSSHVTSTDTQYF TGTGCCAGCAGCTCCCACGTAACTAGCACAGATACGCAGTATTTT
TRBJ1-5 . 14 once TRBV13 CASSKGQPNQPQHF TGTGCCAGCAGCAAAGGACAGCCGAATCAGCCCCAGCATTTT
TRBJ2-7 TRBD1 16 few TRBV28 CASRPPGQPWEYEQYF TGTGCCAGCAGGCCGCCGGGACAGCCATGGGAATACGAGCAGTACTTC
TRBJ1-2 . 14 many TRBV9 CASSLTGSDYGYTF TGTGCCAGCAGCCTTACAGGGTCTGACTATGGCTACACCTTC
TRBJ2-3 . 13 many TRBV2 CASSAPTADTQYF TGTGCCAGCAGTGCTCCGACTGCAGATACGCAGTATTTT
TRBJ2-3 . 16 . TRBV25-1 CASSEMGAGPADTQYF TGTGCCAGCAGTGAAATGGGGGCTGGACCGGCAGATACGCAGTATTTT
TRBJ2-1 . 12 . TRBV29-1 CSVRGLDYEQFF TGCAGCGTTCGGGGGCTAGACTACGAGCAGTTCTTC
TRBJ1-6 . 19 many TRBV6-5 CASSYSRPLYSQDGSPLHF TGTGCCAGCAGTTACTCTCGGCCCTTATACTCTCAGGACGGTTCACCCCTCCACTTT
TRBJ2-5 TRBD2 16 once TRBV10-3 CAISEGSGRGVETQYF TGTGCCATCAGTGAGGGTAGCGGGAGAGGAGTTGAGACCCAGTACTTC
TRBJ2-7 TRBD1 14 . TRBV2 CASSGQGRNYEQYF TGTGCCAGCAGTGGACAGGGTCGAAACTACGAGCAGTACTTC
TRBJ1-1 . 13 . TRBV29-1 CSVEGRATTEAFF TGCAGCGTTGAAGGCCGGGCGACGACTGAAGCTTTCTTT
TRBJ2-7 TRBD2 16 once TRBV15 CATSELAGGTLGEQYF TGTGCCACCAGCGAGCTAGCGGGGGGGACGTTGGGGGAGCAGTACTTC
TRBJ2-7 TRBD2 14 few TRBV7-2 CASTISGGPNEQYF TGTGCCAGCACGATTAGCGGGGGGCCTAACGAGCAGTACTTC
TRBJ2-5 . 12 many TRBV19 CASSMRRETQYF TGTGCCAGTAGTATGAGGAGGGAGACCCAGTACTTC
TRBJ1-4 . 13 . TRBV7-3 CASSLGADEKLFF TGTGCCAGCAGCTTGGGTGCTGATGAAAAACTGTTTTTT
TRBJ1-2 TRBD1 15 . TRBV27 CASRGGTGGGIAYTF TGTGCCAGCAGGGGTGGGACAGGGGGGGGGATCGCCTACACCTTC
TRBJ1-4 . 16 many TRBV20-1 CSARDPRGLLNEKLFF TGCAGTGCTAGAGATCCCCGGGGACTTTTAAATGAAAAACTGTTTTTT
TRBJ1-2 TRBD1 14 . TRBV10-3 CAISEARGDYGYTF TGTGCCATCAGTGAGGCCAGGGGGGACTATGGCTACACCTTC
TRBJ2-2 . 15 many TRBV7-8 CASSLTGWNTGELFF TGTGCCAGCAGCTTAACAGGATGGAACACCGGGGAGCTGTTTTTT
TRBJ2-4 TRBD2 12 many TRBV20-1 CSAGTRENIQYF TGCAGTGCTGGGACTAGGGAAAACATTCAGTACTTC
TRBJ2-1 . 14 many TRBV24-1 CATSGGQSYNEQFF TGTGCCACCAGTGGCGGTCAGTCCTACAATGAGCAGTTCTTC
TRBJ2-7 . 15 . TRBV12-5 CASGLAKRGFDEQYF TGTGCTAGTGGTTTGGCAAAGAGGGGATTCGACGAGCAGTACTTC
TRBJ2-7 TRBD1 14 . TRBV25-1 CASTGLDRDYEQYF TGTGCCAGCACCGGTTTAGACAGGGACTACGAGCAGTACTTC
TRBJ1-5 . 12 many TRBV15 CATSRDSQPQHF TGTGCCACCAGCAGAGATAGTCAGCCCCAGCATTTT
TRBJ2-5 TRBD2 15 few TRBV4-1 CASSFGSGGAETQYF TGCGCCAGCAGCTTCGGTAGCGGGGGGGCAGAGACCCAGTACTTC
TRBJ1-2 TRBD1 16 . TRBV9 CASRWTGGEGEYGYTF TGTGCCAGCAGGTGGACAGGGGGCGAAGGAGAATATGGCTACACCTTC
TRBJ1-5 TRBD1 13 . TRBV2 CASRAGGDQPQHF TGTGCCAGCAGGGCAGGGGGCGATCAGCCCCAGCATTTT
TRBJ1-1 TRBD1 14 . TRBV20-1 CSARARGQGFEAFF TGCAGTGCTAGAGCTAGGGGACAGGGATTTGAAGCTTTCTTT
TRBJ1-5 . 15 . TRBV9 CASSVEGQPDQPQHF TGTGCCAGCAGCGTAGAAGGCCAGCCAGATCAGCCCCAGCATTTT
TRBJ1-1 TRBD1 14 many TRBV5-1 CASWTGSMNTEAFF TGCGCCAGCTGGACAGGGTCCATGAACACTGAAGCTTTCTTT
TRBJ2-2 . 12 once TRBV29-1 CSVGAGTGELFF TGCAGCGTTGGGGCCGGCACCGGGGAGCTGTTTTTT
TRBJ2-3 . 16 many TRBV6-5 CASSLDWETSTDTQYF TGTGCCAGCAGCCTGGACTGGGAAACTAGCACAGATACGCAGTATTTT
TRBJ2-3 TRBD1 15 many TRBV6-1 CASSGPTGATDTQYF TGTGCCAGCAGTGGGCCCACAGGGGCCACAGATACGCAGTATTTT
TRBJ2-7 TRBD1 18 many TRBV5-6 CASSGRTGGTGSVYEQYF TGTGCCAGCAGCGGCAGGACAGGGGGCACAGGAAGCGTCTACGAGCAGTACTTC